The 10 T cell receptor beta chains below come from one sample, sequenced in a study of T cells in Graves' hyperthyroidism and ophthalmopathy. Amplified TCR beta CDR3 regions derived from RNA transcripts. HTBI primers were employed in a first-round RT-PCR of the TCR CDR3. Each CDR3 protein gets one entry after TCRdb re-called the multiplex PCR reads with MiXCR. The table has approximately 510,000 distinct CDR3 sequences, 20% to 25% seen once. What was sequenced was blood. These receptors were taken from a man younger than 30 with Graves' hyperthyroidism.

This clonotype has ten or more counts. The chain's CDR3 is CASSLTLNTGELFF. The DNA of the CDR3 is TGTGCCAGCAGCCTCACGCTGAACACCGGGGAGCTGTTTTTT. The chain has TRBV5-8 and TRBJ2-2, with D uncertain. Germline V lookup: CDR1 SGHTS, CDR2 YDEGEE. CDR3 length: 14 amino acids. V was clipped by 4 bases and J by 1 base, with 8 bases between them.

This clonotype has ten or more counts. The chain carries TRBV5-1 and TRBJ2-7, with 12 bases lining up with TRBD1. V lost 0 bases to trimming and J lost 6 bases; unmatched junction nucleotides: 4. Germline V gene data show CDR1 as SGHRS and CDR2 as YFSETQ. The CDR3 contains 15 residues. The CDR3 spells CASSLAGTGGSEQYF. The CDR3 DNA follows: TGCGCCAGCAGCTTGGCCGGGACAGGGGGCTCCGAGCAGTACTTC.

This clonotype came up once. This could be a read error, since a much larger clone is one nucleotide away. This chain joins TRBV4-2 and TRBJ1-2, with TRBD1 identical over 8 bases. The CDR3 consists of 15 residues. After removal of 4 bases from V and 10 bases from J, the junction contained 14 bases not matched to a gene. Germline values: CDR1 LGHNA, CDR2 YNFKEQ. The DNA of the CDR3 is TGTGCCAGCAGCCTCCGACAGGGGCCTTCCATTATCTACACCTTC. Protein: CASSLRQGPSIIYTF.

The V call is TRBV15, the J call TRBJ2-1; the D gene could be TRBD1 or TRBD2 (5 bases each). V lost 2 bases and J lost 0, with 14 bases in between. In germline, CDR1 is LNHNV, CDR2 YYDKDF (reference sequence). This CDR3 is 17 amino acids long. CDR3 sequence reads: CATSRLRDRRSYNEQFF. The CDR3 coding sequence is TGTGCCACCAGCAGACTCCGGGACCGACGCTCCTACAATGAGCAGTTCTTC.

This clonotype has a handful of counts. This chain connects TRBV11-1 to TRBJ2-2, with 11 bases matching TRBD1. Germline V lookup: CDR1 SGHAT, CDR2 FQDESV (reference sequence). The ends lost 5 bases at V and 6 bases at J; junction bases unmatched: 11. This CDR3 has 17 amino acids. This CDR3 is CASSPTRDRGAPGELFF. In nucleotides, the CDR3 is TGTGCCAGCAGCCCTACCCGGGACAGGGGGGCCCCCGGGGAGCTGTTTTTT. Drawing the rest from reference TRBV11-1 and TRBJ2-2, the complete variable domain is EAEVAQSPRYKITEKSQAVAFWCDPISGHATLYWYRQILGQGPELLVQFQDESVVDDSQLPKDRFSAERLKGVDSTLKIQPAELGDSAMYLCASSPTRDRGAPGELFFGEGSRLTVL.

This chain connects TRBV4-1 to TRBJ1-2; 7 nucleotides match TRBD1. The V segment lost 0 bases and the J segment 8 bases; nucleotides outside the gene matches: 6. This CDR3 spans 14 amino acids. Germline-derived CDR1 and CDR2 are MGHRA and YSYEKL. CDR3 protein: CASSQDKGARGYTF. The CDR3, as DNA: TGCGCCAGCAGCCAAGATAAGGGGGCGCGCGGCTACACCTTC.

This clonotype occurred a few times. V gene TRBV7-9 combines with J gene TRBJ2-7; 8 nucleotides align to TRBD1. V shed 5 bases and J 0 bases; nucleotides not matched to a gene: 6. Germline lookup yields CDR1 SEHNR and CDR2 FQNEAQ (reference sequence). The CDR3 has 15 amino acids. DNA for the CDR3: TGTGCCAGCAGCCCTTGGGACAGGAGCTCCTACGAGCAGTACTTC. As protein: CASSPWDRSSYEQYF.

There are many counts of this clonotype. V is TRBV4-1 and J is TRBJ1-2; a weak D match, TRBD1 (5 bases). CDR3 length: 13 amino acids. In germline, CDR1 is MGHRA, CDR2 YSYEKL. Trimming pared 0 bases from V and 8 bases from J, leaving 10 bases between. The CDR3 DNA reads TGCGCCAGCAGCCAAGAGTGGGGCCGCGGCTACACCTTC. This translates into CASSQEWGRGYTF.

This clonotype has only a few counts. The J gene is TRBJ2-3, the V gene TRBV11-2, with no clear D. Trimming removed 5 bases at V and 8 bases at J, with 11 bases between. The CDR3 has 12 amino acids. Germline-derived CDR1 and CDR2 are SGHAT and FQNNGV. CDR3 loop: CASSPTESTQYF. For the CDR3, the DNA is TGTGCCAGCAGCCCGACCGAAAGTACGCAGTATTTT. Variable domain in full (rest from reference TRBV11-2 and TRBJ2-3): EAGVAQSPRYKIIEKRQSVAFWCNPISGHATLYWYQQILGQGPKLLIQFQNNGVVDDSQLPKDRFSAERLKGVDSTLKIQPAKLEDSAVYLCASSPTESTQYFGPGTRLTVL.

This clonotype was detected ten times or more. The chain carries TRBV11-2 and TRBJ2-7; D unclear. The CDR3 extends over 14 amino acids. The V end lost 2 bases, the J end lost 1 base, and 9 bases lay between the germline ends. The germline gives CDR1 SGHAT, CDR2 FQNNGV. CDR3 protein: CASSLMGGSYEQYF. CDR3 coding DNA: TGTGCCAGCAGCTTAATGGGCGGATCCTACGAGCAGTACTTC.